A single sample is the source of the 7 T cell receptor beta chains below, sequenced in a study of shared clonotypes between healthy human individuals. Generated by immunoSEQ multiplex PCR, the TCRdb table keeps only in-frame clones and is missing some. The table has approximately 1.1 million clones, around 82% seen once; the top ten hold approximately 0.56%. The sequencing input was memory CD4+ T cells from PBMCs. This sample's subset: CD45RA-negative fraction. These receptors were obtained from a man aged 18 to 30 in good health. Some clones in this sample may be carry-over from other donors' samples.

The rearrangement links TRBV7-2 to TRBJ1-1, with a tentative D call TRBD1 (5 bases). The germline V gene has CDR1 SGHTA and CDR2 FQGNSA. The CDR3 sequence is 14 residues long. V shed 5 bases and J shed 0 bases, with 10 bases lying between them. DNA for the CDR3: TGTGCCAGCAGCCGTTCGACAGTGAACACTGAAGCTTTCTTT. Protein product: CASSRSTVNTEAFF.

The sample holds one count of this clone. The gene calls are TRBV6-1 and TRBJ2-5; D unresolved. The CDR3 has 14 residues. Germline CDR1 MNHNS, CDR2 SASEGT. V gave up 0 bases and J gave up 7 bases, with 12 bases separating them. The CDR3 region has the DNA TGTGCCAGCAGTGAAGCGCTTTACCGCGGGACCCAGTACTTC. It translates to CASSEALYRGTQYF.

V usage is TRBV25-1 and J usage is TRBJ1-1, with D perhaps matching TRBD1 (5 bases). The CDR3 loop spans 12 amino acids. Trimming left V 9 bases short and J 5 bases short, with 13 bases between. CDR1 is MGHDK, CDR2 SYGVNS, per germline. CDR3 DNA: TGTGCCAGTTCCAGGGCGGAGACTGAAGCTTTCTTT. Its translation is CASSRAETEAFF.

The chain employs TRBV9 and TRBJ2-1; 14 nucleotides align to TRBD2. Germline V lookup: CDR1 SGDLS, CDR2 YYNGEE. This CDR3 contains 15 residues. The J segment lost 6 bases and the V segment lost 3 bases, leaving 2 bases of the junction unmatched. CDR3 in DNA: TGTGCCAGCAGCGCGGGACTAGCGGGAGCCAATGAGCAGTTCTTC. The encoded protein is CASSAGLAGANEQFF.

This sequence joins TRBV14 and TRBJ1-2; TRBD1 might be the D (5 bases). The CDR3 consists of 15 residues. V was clipped by 2 bases and J by 2 bases, with 12 bases between them. The germline V gene encodes CDR1 SGHDN and CDR2 FVKESK. The CDR3 loop reads CASSQIQAPNYGYTF. The CDR3 region has the DNA TGTGCCAGCAGCCAAATACAGGCACCCAACTATGGCTACACCTTC.

The CDR3 reads CASRTGSNHNSPLHF. The CDR3 DNA is TGTGCCAGCAGGACAGGCTCCAACCATAATTCACCCCTCCACTTT. The chain carries TRBV6-5 and TRBJ1-6; perhaps TRBD1 as D (6 bases). The V gene lost 6 bases and the J gene lost 5 bases, with 14 bases spanning the gap. Germline loops: CDR1 MNHEY, CDR2 SVGAGI. The CDR3 sequence is 15 residues long.

This clone was counted between two and nine times. V and J are TRBV19 and TRBJ1-2; D gene ambiguous. Germline loops: CDR1 LNHDA, CDR2 SQIVND (reference sequence). The ends were cut back, 6 bases at V and 5 bases at J, with 13 bases in the middle. The CDR3 is 13 amino acids. In DNA form, the CDR3 reads TGTGCCAGTAGCTCGACACCTCGGTATGGCTACACCTTC. This sequence encodes CASSSTPRYGYTF.